Presented here are 21 T cell receptor beta chains from one specimen sequenced in a study of long-term antiretroviral therapy in people with HIV. Version v3.0 of the immunoSEQ assay ran at survey level. Clones were read by immunoSEQ multiplex PCR, and TCRdb kept only the in-frame ones, dropping some. Of roughly 20,000 clones listed, around 76% are singletons. This material consisted of unsorted PBMCs, taken approximately 1.8 years before starting antiretroviral therapy. These receptors originate from a woman aged 40 to 50 with HIV.

This chain joins TRBV5-1 and TRBJ2-7, with 9 bases identical to TRBD1. There are 13 residues in the CDR3. The V gene's germline CDR1 is SGHRS and CDR2 YFSETQ. V shed 6 bases, J shed 12 bases, and the junction held 13 bases outside the gene matches. Here the CDR3 DNA reads TGCGCCAGCAACCAGGACAGGGGCTTTGAGTGGTACTTC. Its translation is CASNQDRGFEWYF. The full variable domain, rest sourced from reference TRBV5-1 and TRBJ2-7, is KAGVTQTPRYLIKTRGQQVTLSCSPISGHRSVSWYQQTPGQGLQFLFEYFSETQRNKGNFPGRFSGRQFSNSRSEMNVSTLELGDSALYLCASNQDRGFEWYFGPGTRLTVT.

The chain uses TRBV25-1 and TRBJ1-5; TRBD1 agrees at 9 bases. Germline V gene lookup returns CDR1 MGHDK and CDR2 SYGVNS. The V gene end was trimmed by 3 bases and the J gene end by 1 base; junction bases not matched to a gene: 4. This CDR3 is 16 amino acids long. In DNA, the CDR3 is TGTGCCAGCAGTGAGGCCGGGACAGGGAGCAATCAGCCCCAGCATTTT. This sequence encodes CASSEAGTGSNQPQHF.

The rearrangement links TRBV6-5 to TRBJ1-2; D is perhaps TRBD1 (5 bases). V lost 2 bases to trimming and J lost 4 bases, with 8 bases between them. Germline CDR1 is MNHEY and CDR2 is SVGAGI. The CDR3 spans 13 residues. For the CDR3, the DNA is TGTGCCAGCAGTTACGGGGGTCCCTATGGCTACACCTTC. Translated, it gives CASSYGGPYGYTF.

The chain combines TRBV5-1 with TRBJ2-3; 7 bases are a match to TRBD2. The CDR3 has 15 residues. Germline values: CDR1 SGHRS, CDR2 YFSETQ. Losses at the gene ends were 2 bases for V and 5 bases for J; bases not matched to a gene: 8. CDR3 DNA: TGCGCCAGCAGCTTCGGGGCGGGGGAAGGAGATACGCAGTATTTT. It encodes CASSFGAGEGDTQYF.

This chain joins TRBV4-3 and TRBJ2-7, with D possibly being TRBD2 (6 bases). Germline CDR1 reads LGHNA; CDR2 reads YSLEER. The V end lost 4 bases, the J end lost 0 bases, and 13 bases lay between the germline ends. CDR3 length: 15 amino acids. Here the CDR3 DNA reads TGCGCCAGCAGCCCCTCTGCGGGGAGCTCCTACGAGCAGTACTTC. It codes for CASSPSAGSSYEQYF.

The V call is TRBV4-3, the J call TRBJ1-2; D ambiguous. V was clipped by 4 bases and J by 4 bases, with 16 bases between them. Germline CDR1 is LGHNA and CDR2 is YSLEER. This CDR3 is built from 15 residues. The CDR3 reads CASSLQRTPGYGYTF. Written as DNA, the CDR3 is TGCGCCAGCAGCCTTCAAAGAACGCCCGGCTATGGCTACACCTTC.

The CDR3 DNA is TGTGCCAGCAGCCCCCGCCGTGGCAGGGGGACTAGCGTTTATTCATCAGATACGCAGTATTTT. This gives the protein CASSPRRGRGTSVYSSDTQYF. The rearrangement uses TRBV13 and TRBJ2-3, with 10 bases aligning to TRBD2. J was trimmed by 4 bases and V by 5 bases; bases with no gene match: 24. The CDR3 sequence is 21 residues long. Germline V gives CDR1 PRHDT, CDR2 FYEKMQ (reference sequence).

The rearrangement links TRBV10-3 to TRBJ2-7, with 10 nucleotides matching TRBD1. V shed 10 bases and J 7 bases; nucleotides not matched to a gene: 7. CDR3 length equals 12 residues. Germline CDR1 ENHRY, CDR2 SYGVKD. As DNA, the CDR3 is TGTGCCACGGACAGGGGGGATAGAGAGCAGTACTTC. Protein: CATDRGDREQYF.

This clone was seen only a few times. This sequence joins TRBV6-1 and TRBJ1-6; 10 nucleotides match TRBD1. Germline V CDR1 and CDR2: MNHNS, SASEGT. V lost 7 bases and J lost 3; bases outside the gene matches: 15. This CDR3 has 19 residues. CDR3: CASIEAGTGAFYYNSPLHF. DNA of the CDR3: TGTGCCAGCATAGAAGCCGGGACAGGGGCTTTCTACTATAATTCACCCCTCCACTTT.

The chain employs TRBV7-9 and TRBJ2-6; D may be TRBD1 (5 bases). The V end lost 2 bases, the J end lost 2 bases, and 7 bases lay between the germline ends. The germline gives CDR1 SEHNR, CDR2 FQNEAQ (reference sequence). The CDR3 sequence is 15 residues long. Written as DNA, the CDR3 is TGTGCCAGCAGCTTAAGGGGCCCTGGGGCCAACGTCCTGACTTTC. This codes for CASSLRGPGANVLTF.

This chain connects TRBV5-6 to TRBJ2-7, with D unclear. Per germline, CDR1 SGHDT and CDR2 YYEEEE. The CDR3 totals 15 residues. The ends were cut back, 4 bases at V and 0 bases at J, with 14 bases in the middle. The CDR3 reads CASSPQRLSSYEQYF. The DNA for the CDR3 is TGTGCCAGCAGCCCTCAGCGCCTTAGCTCCTACGAGCAGTACTTC. The full variable domain, its missing parts supplied by reference TRBV5-6 and TRBJ2-7, is DAGVTQSPTHLIKTRGQQVTLRCSPKSGHDTVSWYQQALGQGPQFIFQYYEEEERQRGNFPDRFSGHQFPNYSSELNVNALLLGDSALYLCASSPQRLSSYEQYFGPGTRLTVT.

The V call is TRBV6-1, the J call TRBJ1-2, with 8 bases lining up with TRBD1. The germline V gene has CDR1 MNHNS and CDR2 SASEGT. The CDR3 consists of 14 residues. Trimming cost V 5 bases and J 4 bases; bases outside gene matches: 6. CDR3 loop: CASSPGTGLYGYTF. DNA of the CDR3: TGTGCCAGCAGTCCCGGGACAGGCCTCTATGGCTACACCTTC.

This chain joins TRBV5-4 and TRBJ1-1, with D hard to call. This CDR3 has 15 residues. V was shortened by 0 bases and J by 0 bases, with 9 bases between the two germline ends. Germline CDR1 SGHNT, CDR2 YYREEE (reference sequence). The CDR3 region is CASSLARDLNTEAFF. The CDR3 DNA reads TGTGCCAGCAGCTTGGCTCGGGATTTGAACACTGAAGCTTTCTTT. Full variable domain (outside the CDR3, taken from reference TRBV5-4 and TRBJ1-1): ETGVTQSPTHLIKTRGQQVTLRCSSQSGHNTVSWYQQALGQGPQFIFQYYREEENGRGNFPPRFSGLQFPNYSSELNVNALELDDSALYLCASSLARDLNTEAFFGQGTRLTVV.

This sequence joins TRBV19 and TRBJ1-2; D is uncertain. V was cut by 0 bases and J by 4 bases, with 6 bases left in between. Germline CDR1 is LNHDA and CDR2 is SQIVND (reference sequence). The CDR3 runs 13 residues. The CDR3 loop is CASSIDPGYGYTF. CDR3 coding DNA: TGTGCCAGTAGTATAGATCCTGGCTATGGCTACACCTTC.

V is TRBV18 and J is TRBJ2-4; the D is unclear. V lost 3 bases to trimming and J lost 0 bases, with 12 bases between them. Germline lookup yields CDR1 KGHSH and CDR2 LQKENI. CDR3 length equals 16 residues. Written as DNA, the CDR3 is TGTGCCAGCTCACCTAACGGACCATTAGCCAAAAACATTCAGTACTTC. Its protein is CASSPNGPLAKNIQYF.

The chain carries TRBV7-2 and TRBJ1-2; 7 nucleotides match TRBD1. The CDR3 is 16 residues long. J was trimmed by 8 bases and V by 4 bases; bases with no gene match: 16. Germline assignment: CDR1 SGHTA and CDR2 FQGNSA. The CDR3 DNA is TGTGCCAGCAGCTCCCCCACTAGACAGGGTATAGAAGGCTACACCTTC. This encodes CASSSPTRQGIEGYTF.

The chain has TRBV6-4 and TRBJ2-3, with unresolved D. Trimming took off 5 bases at V and 6 bases at J, with 9 bases between the two ends. CDR3 size: 12 residues. Germline values: CDR1 MRHNA, CDR2 SNTAGT. In nucleotides, the CDR3 is TGTGCCAGCAGTTCGGGTCCCGATACGCAGTATTTT. Its protein product is CASSSGPDTQYF.

The chain combines TRBV5-4 with TRBJ1-1; D is unclear. This CDR3 spans 14 amino acids. The V end was cut by 5 bases, the J end by 4 bases, with 15 bases between. Germline V gene lookup returns CDR1 SGHNT and CDR2 YYREEE (reference sequence). The CDR3 DNA follows: TGTGCCAGCAGTCAGGATCGGGTTTCCACTGAAGCTTTCTTT. Protein sequence: CASSQDRVSTEAFF.

This chain links TRBV4-3 with TRBJ2-5, with 11 bases fitting TRBD2. The trim removed 6 bases at V and 2 bases at J, leaving 8 bases unmatched. This CDR3 spans 16 amino acids. Per the germline V gene, CDR1 is LGHNA and CDR2 is YSLEER. DNA for the CDR3: TGCGCCAGCAGTCGCGTACCTAGCGGGGGGCAAGAGACCCAGTACTTC. Residues: CASSRVPSGGQETQYF.

This rearrangement joins TRBV5-1 to TRBJ2-1; D may be TRBD2 (6 bases). V was clipped by 0 bases and J by 5 bases, with 18 bases between them. Germline CDR1 and CDR2: SGHRS and YFSETQ. The CDR3 is 17 residues long. In nucleotides, the CDR3 is TGCGCCAGCAGCTTGGCCGGGTGGGGTAGCGGAAACAATGAGCAGTTCTTC. Translated: CASSLAGWGSGNNEQFF.

V usage is TRBV18 and J usage is TRBJ1-1; no definite D call. Looked up from germline, CDR1 is KGHSH and CDR2 is LQKENI. The CDR3 is 16 amino acids. The V and J ends lost 1 base and 1 base respectively, with 13 bases between them. CDR3 residues: CASSPRFASANTEAFF. In DNA, the CDR3 is TGTGCCAGCTCACCACGGTTCGCCTCCGCGAACACTGAAGCTTTCTTT.